This is a list of T cell receptor beta chains from one sample in a study of T-cell reconstitution after alpha-beta-depleted transplantation in children. One entry per CDR3 protein, called by TCRdb with MiXCR from the PCR reads. The sample has around 580,000 distinct CDR3 sequences, approximately 22% seen once. The sample consisted of PBMCs, mostly from graft donor cells, taken 360 days after TCRalphabeta/CD19-depleted stem cell transplant. These receptors were obtained from a boy younger than two who had a stem cell transplant for acute myeloid leukemia, so the T cells may come from the graft donor. Both conserved end residues are part of each CDR3. Clone size is shown for a subset of rows, as once, few, many or a class of expanded clone.

j_gene | abundance | v_gene | len | CDR3aa
TRBJ2-3 | many | TRBV20-1 | 15 | CSAPWTRGSTATQYF
TRBJ2-3 | few | TRBV6-1 | 14 | CASSQRGVTDTQYF
TRBJ2-1 | . | TRBV5-6 | 18 | CASSLVGWRTGLFDEQFF
TRBJ1-5 | . | TRBV6-2/TRBV6-3 | 16 | CASVPRTDRGNQPQHF
TRBJ2-7 | few | TRBV6-1 | 16 | CASRPYSGGNSYEQYF
TRBJ2-3 | many | TRBV7-8 | 14 | CASSVTLGTDTQYF
TRBJ2-5 | few | TRBV7-2 | 16 | CASSLAGTSEEETQYF
TRBJ2-2 | many | TRBV5-1 | 16 | CASSLDGSSNTGELFF
TRBJ2-5 | . | TRBV15 | 13 | CATSRDQQETQYF
TRBJ2-3 | . | TRBV9 | 15 | CASSPGQGNADTQYF
TRBJ1-4 | once | TRBV9 | 15 | CASSDPGRTNEKLFF